The present T cell receptor beta chain was sequenced within a study of blood T cell repertoires in COVID-19. As for the study in general: In each case, the material was cDNA or gDNA derived from T cells, B-cell-depleted T cells, or PBMCs.

Deletions cut 2 bases from V and 1 base from J, with 8 bases between. The CDR3 length is 14 residues. Germline values: CDR1 MNHEY, CDR2 SVGAGI. The assay was immunoSEQ multiplex PCR, and TCRdb's table has in-frame clones only and misses some. The table includes tens of thousands of clones, 85% to 90% detected once. The genes are TRBV6-5 and TRBJ1-1; D unclear. Sample: peripheral blood. The TCR sequence derives from a human donor with active COVID-19. The donor label of this sample is uncertain. The CDR3 DNA is TGTGCCAGCAGTTACATGGGCCCGAACACTGAAGCTTTCTTT. This gives the protein CASSYMGPNTEAFF.